The source of this T cell receptor beta chain is a study of vaccination and CD4 T cells after COVID-19. Treatment here: approximately nine-day PBMC culture with coronavirus spike peptide pools or control peptides (ViraFEST assay). The Oncomine TCR Beta short-read assay generated sequence data from the DNA of cultured CD4+ T cells. Genomic DNA was taken out of cultured CD4+ T cells by extraction. TCRdb processed the PCR reads anew with MiXCR; each CDR3 protein has one entry. Of around 20,000 distinct CDR3 sequences detected, about 39% appear once; the ten largest clones hold approximately 12%. This clonotype has more than one count but fewer than ten. The target antigen is unknown. This CDR3 is built from 14 residues. With 1 base removed from V and 2 bases from J, the gap between germline ends came to 8 bases. CDR1 SGHTA and CDR2 FQGNSA come from the germline V gene.

The chain links TRBV7-2 to TRBJ1-1, with no clear D. The clonotype was recovered from a human donor who had recovered from COVID-19. The sample consisted of CD4+ T cells from blood, cultured in vitro. The CDR3 loop is CASSLVTGNTEAFF. CDR3 in DNA: TGTGCCAGCAGCTTAGTTACGGGTAACACTGAAGCTTTCTTT.